A selection of T cell receptor beta chains follows, all from one sample in a study of blood T cell repertoires in COVID-19. Using immunoSEQ multiplex PCR, the repertoire was profiled, and TCRdb retains in-frame clones only, with some absent. The sample shows roughly 80,000 clones, about 83% of them seen only once. Input material: peripheral blood. The receptor source for this set is a woman aged 80 or over with active or convalescent COVID-19. Both conserved end residues are part of each CDR3. The D gene is left open where the match is weak. Expanded clones are given a class, and other clones once, few, many or no size at all.

J: TRBJ2-1
size: NA
V: TRBV30
D: NA
CDR3: CAWTEFRDSNEQFF
DNA: TGTGCCTGGACCGAATTCAGGGATTCAAATGAGCAGTTCTTC

J: TRBJ2-3
size: NA
V: TRBV27
D: NA
CDR3: CASTLTTSTDTQYF
DNA: TGTGCCAGCACCCTGACTACTAGCACAGATACGCAGTATTTT

J: TRBJ2-7
size: NA
V: TRBV4-3
D: TRBD1
CDR3: CASSQGIGTGGHEQYF
DNA: TGCGCCAGCAGCCAAGGAATCGGGACAGGGGGCCACGAGCAGTACTTC

J: TRBJ2-1
size: once
V: TRBV28
D: TRBD2
CDR3: CATGTSGRGRGEQFF
DNA: TGTGCCACCGGGACTAGCGGGAGGGGGAGGGGTGAGCAGTTCTTC

J: TRBJ2-5
size: NA
V: TRBV5-5
D: NA
CDR3: CASSFSQDSFQETQYF
DNA: TGTGCCAGCAGCTTTAGTCAGGACAGCTTCCAAGAGACCCAGTACTTC

J: TRBJ1-1
size: NA
V: TRBV5-6
D: NA
CDR3: CASSFSLDEAFF
DNA: TGTGCCAGCAGCTTTTCCTTAGATGAAGCTTTCTTT

J: TRBJ2-7
size: NA
V: TRBV5-1
D: NA
CDR3: CASSLGDTLGEQYF
DNA: TGCGCCAGCAGCTTGGGGGACACTCTGGGGGAGCAGTACTTC

J: TRBJ2-5
size: NA
V: TRBV3-1/TRBV3-2
D: NA
CDR3: CASSGQTRETQYF
DNA: TGTGCCAGCAGCGGGCAGACCCGAGAGACCCAGTACTTC

J: TRBJ1-5
size: once
V: TRBV5-1
D: TRBD1
CDR3: CASSLSPTGRPQHF
DNA: TGCGCCAGCAGCTTGTCGCCGACAGGGAGGCCCCAGCATTTT

J: TRBJ1-4
size: NA
V: TRBV28
D: TRBD1
CDR3: CASYDRANEKLFF
DNA: TGTGCCAGCTATGACAGGGCTAATGAAAAACTGTTTTTT

J: TRBJ1-2
size: NA
V: TRBV6-5
D: TRBD1
CDR3: CASGLDRLIGYTF
DNA: TGTGCCAGCGGCCTGGACAGGCTTATTGGCTACACCTTC

J: TRBJ2-6
size: NA
V: TRBV7-8
D: TRBD1
CDR3: CASSFPGQGSGANVLTF
DNA: TGTGCCAGCAGCTTCCCGGGACAGGGCTCTGGGGCCAACGTCCTGACTTTC

J: TRBJ2-1
size: NA
V: TRBV7-9
D: TRBD2
CDR3: CASSPTSGPKQFF
DNA: TGTGCCAGCAGCCCTACTAGCGGGCCTAAGCAGTTCTTC

J: TRBJ2-7
size: NA
V: TRBV6-5
D: TRBD2
CDR3: CASSYSTSGSVAQYF
DNA: TGTGCCAGCAGTTACTCGACTAGCGGGAGCGTCGCGCAGTACTTC

J: TRBJ2-2
size: NA
V: TRBV9
D: TRBD1
CDR3: CASSPRDRRLFF
DNA: TGTGCCAGCAGTCCCCGGGACAGGAGGTTGTTTTTT

J: TRBJ1-3
size: NA
V: TRBV7-6
D: NA
CDR3: CASSRDVTLNF
DNA: TGTGCCAGCAGCCGTGATGTGACTCTCAATTTT

J: TRBJ2-2
size: NA
V: TRBV3-1/TRBV3-2
D: TRBD1
CDR3: CASSQEIGTANFGELFF
DNA: TGTGCCAGCAGCCAAGAAATCGGGACAGCTAACTTCGGGGAGCTGTTTTTT

J: TRBJ2-5
size: NA
V: TRBV28
D: TRBD2
CDR3: CASSLASTSGPHKETQYF
DNA: TGTGCCAGCAGTTTAGCCTCGACTAGCGGGCCCCACAAAGAGACCCAGTACTTC

J: TRBJ2-6
size: NA
V: TRBV19
D: TRBD1
CDR3: CASSVQGGPLSGANVLTF
DNA: TGTGCCAGTAGTGTACAGGGGGGCCCCCTCTCTGGGGCCAACGTCCTGACTTTC

J: TRBJ2-1
size: NA
V: TRBV28
D: TRBD2
CDR3: CASSFPGLALNEQFF
DNA: TGTGCCAGCAGTTTCCCGGGACTAGCGCTGAATGAGCAGTTCTTC

J: TRBJ2-7
size: NA
V: TRBV10-2
D: NA
CDR3: CASSIRGYEQYF
DNA: TGCGCCAGCAGTATTCGGGGTTACGAGCAGTACTTC

J: TRBJ2-5
size: NA
V: TRBV15
D: TRBD2
CDR3: CATGEGVEGTQYF
DNA: TGTGCCACCGGGGAGGGCGTTGAGGGGACCCAGTACTTC

J: TRBJ2-1
size: NA
V: TRBV6-5
D: NA
CDR3: CATQTIRGYNEQFF
DNA: TGTGCCACCCAAACCATTCGCGGGTACAATGAGCAGTTCTTC

J: TRBJ2-7
size: NA
V: TRBV14
D: NA
CDR3: CASSQSYSYEQYF
DNA: TGTGCCAGCAGCCAGTCCTACTCCTACGAGCAGTACTTC

J: TRBJ2-7
size: NA
V: TRBV28
D: NA
CDR3: CASSLRQVNDQTLYEQYF
DNA: TGTGCCAGCAGTTTAAGGCAGGTGAACGACCAGACGCTCTACGAGCAGTACTTC

J: TRBJ2-7
size: NA
V: TRBV28
D: TRBD2
CDR3: CASSQPGLVGHEQYF
DNA: TGTGCCAGCAGTCAACCGGGACTAGTGGGCCACGAGCAGTACTTC

J: TRBJ1-6
size: NA
V: TRBV19
D: NA
CDR3: CASSIPDRMNSPLHF
DNA: TGTGCCAGTAGTATACCCGACAGAATGAATTCACCCCTCCACTTT

J: TRBJ1-2
size: NA
V: TRBV15
D: NA
CDR3: CATSRTLTTGNYGYTF
DNA: TGTGCCACCAGCAGGACCCTCACGACAGGCAACTATGGCTACACCTTC

J: TRBJ1-4
size: NA
V: TRBV28
D: TRBD1
CDR3: CASRKGGRYEKLFF
DNA: TGTGCCAGCAGGAAAGGGGGCAGGTATGAAAAACTGTTTTTT

J: TRBJ2-7
size: NA
V: TRBV27
D: TRBD2
CDR3: CASSASGIGGEQYF
DNA: TGTGCCAGCAGTGCTAGCGGGATAGGGGGCGAGCAGTACTTC

J: TRBJ2-3
size: NA
V: TRBV9
D: TRBD2
CDR3: CASSPLPGLGTMGLNTQYF
DNA: TGTGCCAGCAGCCCCCTTCCGGGACTAGGAACCATGGGCTTGAATACGCAGTATTTT

J: TRBJ2-3
size: NA
V: TRBV5-6
D: TRBD2
CDR3: CASSLGGVPTDTQYF
DNA: TGTGCCAGCAGCCTGGGGGGGGTCCCCACAGATACGCAGTATTTT

J: TRBJ1-4
size: NA
V: TRBV28
D: NA
CDR3: CASSSPLGRGEGVNEKLFF
DNA: TGTGCCAGCAGTTCGCCCCTTGGGAGGGGGGAAGGGGTTAATGAAAAACTGTTTTTT

J: TRBJ1-4
size: NA
V: TRBV5-1
D: NA
CDR3: CASSLRLSGDEKLFF
DNA: TGCGCCAGCAGCCTCAGACTTTCCGGGGATGAAAAACTGTTTTTT

J: TRBJ1-4
size: once
V: TRBV7-8
D: NA
CDR3: CASSWRSRSPEKLFF
DNA: TGTGCCAGCAGCTGGCGGAGCCGCAGCCCGGAAAAACTGTTTTTT

J: TRBJ1-1
size: once
V: TRBV5-4
D: TRBD1
CDR3: CASSARGQGNTEAFF
DNA: TGTGCCAGCAGCGCGCGAGGACAGGGGAACACTGAAGCTTTCTTT

J: TRBJ1-5
size: NA
V: TRBV21-1
D: NA
CDR3: CASSKLGRRQPQHF
DNA: TGTGCCAGCAGCAAACTAGGGAGGAGGCAGCCCCAGCATTTT

J: TRBJ2-7
size: few
V: TRBV4-1
D: TRBD1
CDR3: CASSKGTGGEQYF
DNA: TGCGCCAGCAGCAAAGGGACAGGAGGCGAGCAGTACTTC

J: TRBJ2-7
size: NA
V: TRBV4-3
D: TRBD2
CDR3: CASSQGAGSGGHYEQYF
DNA: TGCGCCAGCAGCCAAGGGGCGGGGAGCGGGGGCCACTACGAGCAGTACTTC

J: TRBJ2-1
size: NA
V: TRBV5-4
D: NA
CDR3: CASSPDKEQFF
DNA: TGTGCCAGCAGCCCAGACAAGGAGCAGTTCTTC

J: TRBJ1-4
size: NA
V: TRBV7-9
D: TRBD1
CDR3: CASSWGSGGMANEKLFF
DNA: TGTGCCAGCAGCTGGGGGTCAGGGGGCATGGCTAATGAAAAACTGTTTTTT

J: TRBJ1-2
size: NA
V: TRBV27
D: TRBD1
CDR3: CASSLSGTGGDYGYTF
DNA: TGTGCCAGCAGTTTATCGGGGACAGGGGGCGACTATGGCTACACCTTC

J: TRBJ2-1
size: once
V: TRBV5-4
D: NA
CDR3: CASTLWQGSSYNEQFF
DNA: TGTGCCAGCACTCTATGGCAGGGGAGCTCCTACAATGAGCAGTTCTTC

J: TRBJ1-2
size: NA
V: TRBV5-6
D: TRBD1
CDR3: CASSLVGTGSYGYTF
DNA: TGTGCCAGCAGCTTGGTCGGGACAGGGAGCTATGGCTACACCTTC

J: TRBJ1-2
size: few
V: TRBV5-1
D: TRBD1
CDR3: CASSLAVQGASGYTF
DNA: TGCGCCAGCAGCTTGGCCGTCCAGGGGGCGAGTGGCTACACCTTC

J: TRBJ1-1
size: NA
V: TRBV5-1
D: TRBD1
CDR3: CASSSQGALTVNTEAFF
DNA: TGCGCCAGCAGCTCTCAGGGGGCTCTCACCGTGAACACTGAAGCTTTCTTT

J: TRBJ2-1
size: NA
V: TRBV7-9
D: NA
CDR3: CASRRESSYNEQFF
DNA: TGTGCCAGCAGACGAGAAAGCTCCTACAATGAGCAGTTCTTC

J: TRBJ2-5
size: NA
V: TRBV20-1
D: TRBD1
CDR3: CSARGGETQYF
DNA: TGCAGTGCCCGAGGGGGCGAGACCCAGTACTTC

J: TRBJ1-5
size: NA
V: TRBV5-6
D: NA
CDR3: CASSPNPGPNQPQHF
DNA: TGTGCCAGCAGCCCTAATCCGGGTCCCAATCAGCCCCAGCATTTT

J: TRBJ2-3
size: NA
V: TRBV5-1
D: TRBD2
CDR3: CASSPWTSGGSSTDTQYF
DNA: TGCGCCAGCAGCCCCTGGACTAGCGGGGGCTCTAGCACAGATACGCAGTATTTT

J: TRBJ1-4
size: NA
V: TRBV5-1
D: NA
CDR3: CASSLGQTNEKLFF
DNA: TGCGCCAGCAGCTTGGGACAGACTAATGAAAAACTGTTTTTT